This TCR beta chain stems from a study of cytomegalovirus exposure and HLA in healthy donors. The V and J ends lost 3 bases and 2 bases, in that order; junction bases with no gene match: 3. The CDR3 extends over 15 amino acids. The germline gives CDR1 SEHNR, CDR2 FQNEAQ (reference sequence). Primers included in the PCR were 60 Vbeta and 13 Jbeta primers. This table comes from immunoSEQ multiplex PCR, and its TCRdb copy is limited to in-frame clones, with some not included. Here the sample spans about 110,000 clones, 65% to 85% being singletons. V gene TRBV7-9 combines with J gene TRBJ2-1; TRBD1 matches at 8 bases. This TCR was sampled from a male donor in good health and CMV-seropositive. The source material was PBMCs. The CDR3 sequence: CASSFGQGAYNEQFF. The DNA for the CDR3 is TGTGCCAGCAGCTTTGGACAGGGAGCCTACAATGAGCAGTTCTTC.